Below, one TCR beta chain is given with its context. The data were obtained in a study of cytomegalovirus exposure and HLA in healthy donors. Primers included in the PCR were 60 Vbeta and 13 Jbeta primers. TCRdb's table, derived via immunoSEQ multiplex PCR, lists solely in-frame clones and lacks some. Among around 180,000 clones, 65% to 80% were seen once, and the ten largest hold approximately 0.73%. CDR3 length equals 13 residues. Trimming cost V 4 bases and J 3 bases, with 10 bases left between them. The germline V gene has CDR1 ENHRY and CDR2 SYGVKD. What was sequenced was PBMCs. This chain connects TRBV10-3 to TRBJ2-7, with D perhaps TRBD1 (5 bases). This sequence originates from a woman aged 40 to 50 in good health and CMV-seronegative. Here the CDR3 reads CAISVNRLYEQYF. The CDR3 region has the DNA TGTGCCATCAGTGTTAACAGGCTCTACGAGCAGTACTTC.